Below, 21 T cell receptor beta chains from the same sample are listed, as sequenced in a study of OX40 agonist ivuxolimab in advanced cancers. Here immunoSEQ multiplex PCR was the method, and the copy in TCRdb shows in-frame clones only, minus some. The table includes roughly 25,000 clones, about 80% detected once. This specimen consisted of CD4+ or CD8+ T cells sorted from blood, obtained in a trial of the OX40 agonist ivuxolimab. The source of these receptors is an adult with an advanced solid tumor such as melanoma, head and neck, liver or kidney cancer.

J is TRBJ2-1 and V is TRBV5-4; D perhaps matches TRBD1 (7 bases). The V gene's germline CDR1 is SGHNT and CDR2 YYREEE (reference sequence). This CDR3 is 15 amino acids long. The V and J ends lost 4 bases and 4 bases respectively, with 15 bases between them. The CDR3 bases are TGTGCCAGCAGCCCAGGGGGGACAGCATACAATGAGCAGTTCTTC. This translates into CASSPGGTAYNEQFF.

V gene TRBV19 combines with J gene TRBJ1-2; D unresolved. Germline V lookup: CDR1 LNHDA, CDR2 SQIVND (reference sequence). V was cut by 7 bases and J by 4 bases, with 16 bases left in between. There are 14 residues in the CDR3. The CDR3 region has the DNA TGTGCCAGTAACAGACGGACGGAGCTCTATGGCTACACCTTC. It encodes CASNRRTELYGYTF.

The chain joins TRBV15 to TRBJ2-3, with 8 bases aligning to TRBD2. V shed 9 bases, J shed 2 bases, and the junction held 7 bases outside the gene matches. CDR3 length equals 14 residues. Germline-derived CDR1 and CDR2 are LNHNV and YYDKDF (reference sequence). CDR3 sequence: CATRSGRNTDTQYF. The CDR3 bases are TGTGCCACGAGGAGCGGGAGAAACACAGATACGCAGTATTTT.

The chain combines TRBV7-8 with TRBJ2-4; D is ambiguous. Per germline, CDR1 SGHVS and CDR2 FQNEAQ. Trimming took off 0 bases at V and 2 bases at J, with 14 bases between the two ends. The CDR3 consists of 17 residues. CDR3 DNA: TGTGCCAGCAGCTTAGCATACCTCCAAGCCACCAAAAACATTCAGTACTTC. Its translation is CASSLAYLQATKNIQYF. Variable domain in full (rest from reference TRBV7-8 and TRBJ2-4): GAGVSQSPRYKVAKRGQDVALRCDPISGHVSLFWYQQALGQGPEFLTYFQNEAQLDKSGLPSDRFFAERPEGSVSTLKIQRTQQEDSAVYLCASSLAYLQATKNIQYFGAGTRLSVL.

The count of this clone is one. V gene TRBV7-2 combines with J gene TRBJ2-3, with D hard to call. This CDR3 is built from 12 residues. The V gene's germline CDR1 is SGHTA and CDR2 FQGNSA. V lost 5 bases, J lost 5 bases, and 8 bases lay in between. The CDR3: CASSPRRDTQYF. CDR3 nucleotide sequence: TGTGCCAGCAGCCCTAGACGAGATACGCAGTATTTT. Filled out from reference TRBV7-2 and TRBJ2-3, the complete variable domain reads GAGVSQSPSNKVTEKGKDVELRCDPISGHTALYWYRQSLGQGLEFLIYFQGNSAPDKSGLPSDRFSAERTGGSVSTLTIQRTQQEDSAVYLCASSPRRDTQYFGPGTRLTVL.

V is TRBV19 and J is TRBJ1-6; tentatively, D is TRBD1 (5 bases). Germline loops: CDR1 LNHDA, CDR2 SQIVND (reference sequence). The CDR3 is made up of 15 amino acids. The ends were cut back, 7 bases at V and 6 bases at J, with 16 bases in the middle. In DNA, the CDR3 is TGTGCCAGTACCGACAGATTACTACGTAATTCACCCCTCCACTTT. This translates into CASTDRLLRNSPLHF. Based on the CDR3 plus reference TRBV19 and TRBJ1-6, the full variable domain is DGGITQSPKYLFRKEGQNVTLSCEQNLNHDAMYWYRQDPGQGLRLIYYSQIVNDFQKGDIAEGYSVSREKKESFPLTVTSAQKNPTAFYLCASTDRLLRNSPLHFGNGTRLTVT.

The CDR3 here is CSVEGDSNEQFF. CDR3 sequence (DNA): TGCAGCGTTGAAGGGGACAGCAATGAGCAGTTCTTC. V and J are TRBV29-1 and TRBJ2-1; 7 positions agree with TRBD1. CDR1 and CDR2 from the germline V gene are SQVTM and ANQGSEA. Trimming took 1 base from V and 6 from J; bases not matched to a gene: 0. The CDR3 has 12 amino acids.

J is TRBJ2-3 and V is TRBV2; 10 bases align to TRBD1. Germline CDR1 and CDR2: SNHLY and FYNNEI. This CDR3 is built from 15 residues. Trimming removed 5 bases from V and 5 bases from J; junction bases left unmatched: 7. CDR3 sequence reads: CASSPGQGYGDTQYF. The CDR3 DNA is TGTGCCAGCAGTCCGGGACAGGGGTATGGAGATACGCAGTATTTT. The full variable domain, in which reference TRBV2 and TRBJ2-3 provide the parts outside the CDR3, is EPEVTQTPSHQVTQMGQEVILRCVPISNHLYFYWYRQILGQKVEFLVSFYNNEISEKSEIFDDQFSVERPDGSNFTLKIRSTKLEDSAMYFCASSPGQGYGDTQYFGPGTRLTVL.

The V and J genes are TRBV5-4 and TRBJ2-5, with D perhaps being TRBD1 or TRBD2 (5 bases each). This CDR3 is 14 amino acids long. Germline CDR1 is SGHNT and CDR2 is YYREEE (reference sequence). The V and J ends lost 0 bases and 5 bases respectively, with 11 bases between them. This CDR3 reads CASSLGRGRETQYF. For the CDR3, the DNA is TGTGCCAGCAGCTTGGGTCGGGGACGGGAGACCCAGTACTTC.

By sample share, this clone is medium-sized (0.01 to 0.1%). The chain combines TRBV11-2 with TRBJ1-5; possible D gene TRBD1, 5 bases. The V end was cut by 5 bases, the J end by 5 bases, with 13 bases between. CDR1 and CDR2 (germline): SGHAT, FQNNGV. This CDR3 spans 14 amino acids. Here the CDR3 reads CASSPGPIDQPQHF. CDR3 in DNA: TGTGCCAGCAGCCCGGGACCCATCGATCAGCCCCAGCATTTT.

V is TRBV5-1 and J is TRBJ2-1; 9 positions agree with TRBD2. Germline lookup yields CDR1 SGHRS and CDR2 YFSETQ. The CDR3 runs 20 residues. The ends lost 1 base at V and 6 bases at J; junction bases unmatched: 20. CDR3 in DNA: TGCGCCAGCAGCTTGCCCTCCTTAGCGGGAGTCCCCTTTCGGGGCAATGAGCAGTTCTTC. Encoded protein: CASSLPSLAGVPFRGNEQFF.

This chain links TRBV5-8 with TRBJ2-1; a weak D match, TRBD2 (6 bases). Germline V CDR1 and CDR2: SGHTS, YDEGEE. V gave up 4 bases and J gave up 6 bases, with 20 bases separating them. The CDR3 covers 16 residues. The chain's CDR3 is CASSLNPLLAANEQFF. CDR3 bases: TGTGCCAGCAGCCTTAACCCACTACTAGCAGCCAATGAGCAGTTCTTC.

The CDR3 loop reads CASSKGLAGGGGELFF. In DNA form, the CDR3 reads TGCGCCAGCAGCAAGGGACTAGCGGGAGGAGGAGGGGAGCTGTTTTTT. The chain is built from TRBV5-1 and TRBJ2-2; 15 bases are shared with TRBD2. CDR1 SGHRS and CDR2 YFSETQ come from the germline V gene. The V gene end was trimmed by 4 bases and the J gene end by 8 bases; junction bases not matched to a gene: 6. The CDR3 covers 16 residues.

V is TRBV5-1 and J is TRBJ2-7; 8 positions match TRBD1. CDR3 size: 14 residues. Germline assignment: CDR1 SGHRS and CDR2 YFSETQ. V lost 3 bases, J lost 6 bases, and 8 bases stayed unmatched. CDR3 DNA sequence: TGCGCCAGCAGCTCAGGGGGCGCAAAAGGCGAGCAGTACTTC. Translated, it gives CASSSGGAKGEQYF.

V is TRBV6-5 and J is TRBJ2-1; TRBD2 matches at 9 bases. The CDR3 length is 16 residues. V shed 4 bases, J shed 6 bases, and the junction held 10 bases outside the gene matches. Germline CDR1 is MNHEY and CDR2 is SVGAGI. CDR3 in DNA: TGTGCCAGCAGTTCCCGTCTAGCGGGGCTCGGCAATGAGCAGTTCTTC. Translated: CASSSRLAGLGNEQFF.

V usage is TRBV5-5 and J usage is TRBJ2-7; D is ambiguous. Germline V CDR1 and CDR2: SGHKS, YYEKEE (reference sequence). There are 13 residues in the CDR3. Deletions cut 0 bases from V and 5 bases from J, with 9 bases between. CDR3 sequence: CASSLANIHEQYF. In nucleotides, the CDR3 is TGTGCCAGCAGCTTGGCGAACATCCACGAGCAGTACTTC. Together with reference TRBV5-5 and TRBJ2-7, the CDR3 gives the full variable domain: DAGVTQSPTHLIKTRGQQVTLRCSPISGHKSVSWYQQVLGQGPQFIFQYYEKEERGRGNFPDRFSARQFPNYSSELNVNALLLGDSALYLCASSLANIHEQYFGPGTRLTVT.

This clone showed up just a few times. The chain links TRBV4-3 to TRBJ2-3, with D perhaps TRBD2 (6 bases). Trimming stripped 0 bases from V and 0 bases from J, with 16 bases between. Germline V CDR1 and CDR2: LGHNA, YSLEER. The CDR3 is 18 residues long. The CDR3 DNA reads as TGCGCCAGCAGCCAAGATTTTGGGGTAGCGGCTAGCACAGATACGCAGTATTTT. Its protein is CASSQDFGVAASTDTQYF.

This clone was observed a single time. The chain has TRBV19 and TRBJ1-5, with D unclear. Looked up from germline, CDR1 is LNHDA and CDR2 is SQIVND (reference sequence). Trimming cost V 7 bases and J 7 bases, with 11 bases left between them. There are 12 residues in the CDR3. The CDR3 DNA reads as TGTGCCAGTACGATGGGCCAGCAGCCCCAGCATTTT. Translation: CASTMGQQPQHF.

This chain joins TRBV25-1 and TRBJ2-1; D gene uncertain. The CDR3 is 11 amino acids. Germline CDR1 reads MGHDK; CDR2 reads SYGVNS. Deletions cut 7 bases from V and 6 bases from J, with 7 bases between. The CDR3: CASKVINEQFF. CDR3 DNA: TGTGCCAGCAAGGTTATCAATGAGCAGTTCTTC. The whole variable domain, remainder taken from reference TRBV25-1 and TRBJ2-1, is EADIYQTPRYLVIGTGKKITLECSQTMGHDKMYWYQQDPGMELHLIHYSYGVNSTEKGDLSSESTVSRIRTEHFPLTLESARPSHTSQYLCASKVINEQFFGPGTRLTVL.

The gene calls are TRBV27 and TRBJ2-7; the D gene is possibly TRBD2 (6 bases). The CDR3 has 13 amino acids. V lost 7 bases to trimming and J lost 2 bases, with 12 bases between them. CDR1 is MNHEY and CDR2 is SMNVEV in the germline V gene (reference sequence). The CDR3 is CASIGTRAYEQYF. CDR3 DNA sequence: TGTGCCAGCATCGGGACTCGAGCCTACGAGCAGTACTTC.

The chain has TRBV5-1 and TRBJ1-2; no definite D call. The CDR3 consists of 14 residues. Germline V gene data show CDR1 as SGHRS and CDR2 as YFSETQ. V was pared by 0 bases and J by 7 bases, with 13 bases between. CDR3 region: CASSLDDTYGGYTF. In DNA, the CDR3 is TGCGCCAGCAGCTTGGACGACACCTACGGTGGCTACACCTTC.